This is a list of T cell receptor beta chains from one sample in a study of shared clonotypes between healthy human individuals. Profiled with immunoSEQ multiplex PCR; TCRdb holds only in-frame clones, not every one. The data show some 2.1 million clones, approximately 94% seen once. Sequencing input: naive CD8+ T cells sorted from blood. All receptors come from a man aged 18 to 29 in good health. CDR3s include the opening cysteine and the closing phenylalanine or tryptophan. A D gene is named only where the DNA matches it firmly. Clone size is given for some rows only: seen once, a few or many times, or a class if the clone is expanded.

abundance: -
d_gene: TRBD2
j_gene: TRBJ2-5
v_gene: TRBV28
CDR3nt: TGTGCCAGTCAGATAGCGGGGGGTTCAAAGACCCAGTACTTC
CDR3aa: CASQIAGGSKTQYF

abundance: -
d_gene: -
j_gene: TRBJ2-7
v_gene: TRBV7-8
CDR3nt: TGTGCCAGCAGCCCTACCTCCTACGAGCAGTACTTC
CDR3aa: CASSPTSYEQYF

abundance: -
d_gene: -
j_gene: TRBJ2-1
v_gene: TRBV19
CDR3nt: TGTGCCAGTAGTATAGATGGGATATGGCAGTTCTTC
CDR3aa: CASSIDGIWQFF

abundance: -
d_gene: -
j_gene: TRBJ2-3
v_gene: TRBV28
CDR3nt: TGTGCCAGCAGCGCACCGGTGTCAGATACGCAGTATTTT
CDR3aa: CASSAPVSDTQYF

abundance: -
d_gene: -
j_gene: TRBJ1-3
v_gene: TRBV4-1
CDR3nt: TGCGCCAGCAGCCCGGAAGCGACGATCTCTGGAAACACCATATATTTT
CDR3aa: CASSPEATISGNTIYF

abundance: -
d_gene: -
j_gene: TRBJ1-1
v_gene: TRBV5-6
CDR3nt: TGTGCCAGCAGCTTACCGGAGGGGAACACTGAAGCTTTCTTT
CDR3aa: CASSLPEGNTEAFF

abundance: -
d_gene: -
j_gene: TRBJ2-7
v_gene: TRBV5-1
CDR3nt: TGCGCCAGCAGCTGGGGGCTTTCCTACGAGCAGTACTTC
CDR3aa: CASSWGLSYEQYF

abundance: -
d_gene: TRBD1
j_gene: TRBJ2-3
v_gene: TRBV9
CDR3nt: TGTGCCAGCAGCGTAGGGACAGGAACGGGAGATACGCAGTATTTT
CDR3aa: CASSVGTGTGDTQYF

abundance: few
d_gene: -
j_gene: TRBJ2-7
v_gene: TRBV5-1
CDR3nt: TGCGCCAGCAGCTTGGACTACGAGCAGTACTTC
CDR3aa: CASSLDYEQYF

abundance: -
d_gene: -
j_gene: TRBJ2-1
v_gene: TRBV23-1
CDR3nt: TGCGCCAGCAGTCACCCCGGACAGTCTGCCTACAATGAGCAGTTCTTC
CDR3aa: CASSHPGQSAYNEQFF

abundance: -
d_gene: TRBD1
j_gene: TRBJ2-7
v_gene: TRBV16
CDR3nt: TGTGCCAGCTCGAGTGGGGACAGGCTCTACGAGCAGTACTTC
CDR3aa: CASSSGDRLYEQYF

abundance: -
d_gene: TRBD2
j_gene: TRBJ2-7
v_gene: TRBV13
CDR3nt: TGTGCCAGCAGCTTAGGCCCGGCTAGCGGGTACTACGAGCAGTACTTC
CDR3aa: CASSLGPASGYYEQYF

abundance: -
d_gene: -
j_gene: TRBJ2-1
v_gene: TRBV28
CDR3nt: TGTGCCAGCAGTTGGAGGTCCTTCTCCTACAATGAGCAGTTCTTC
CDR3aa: CASSWRSFSYNEQFF

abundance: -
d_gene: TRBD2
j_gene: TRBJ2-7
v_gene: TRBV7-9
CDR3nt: TGTGCCAGCAGCTTATTCACTAGCGGGGACTACGAGCAGTACTTC
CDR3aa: CASSLFTSGDYEQYF

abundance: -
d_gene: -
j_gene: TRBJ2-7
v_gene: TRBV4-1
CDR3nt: TGCGCCAGCAGCCAAGAATGGTCGCAGGGGTTGTACGAGCAGTACTTC
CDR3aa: CASSQEWSQGLYEQYF

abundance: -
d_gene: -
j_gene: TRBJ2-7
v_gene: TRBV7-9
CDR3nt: TGTGCCAGCAGCTTAGAAGGGGCAGGGGGGCCCTACGAGCAGTACTTC
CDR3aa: CASSLEGAGGPYEQYF

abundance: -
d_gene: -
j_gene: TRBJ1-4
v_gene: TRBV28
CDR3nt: TGTGCCAGCAGCCGGACATTCGCAACTAATGAAAAACTGTTTTTT
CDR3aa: CASSRTFATNEKLFF

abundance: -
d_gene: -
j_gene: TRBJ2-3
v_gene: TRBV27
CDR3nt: TGTGCCAGCAGTCCCTCCCCCCGGGCGGCTCTCACAGATACGCAGTATTTT
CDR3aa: CASSPSPRAALTDTQYF

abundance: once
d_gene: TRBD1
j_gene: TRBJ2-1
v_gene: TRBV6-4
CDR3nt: TGTGCCAGCAGTCCCCGGGACAGCCCCTACAATGAGCAGTTCTTC
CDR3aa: CASSPRDSPYNEQFF

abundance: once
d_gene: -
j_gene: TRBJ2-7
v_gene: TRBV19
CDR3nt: TGTGCCAGTAGTATAGTAGGCGTCGGAGCGAGCGGCATCGAGCAGTACTTC
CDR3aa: CASSIVGVGASGIEQYF

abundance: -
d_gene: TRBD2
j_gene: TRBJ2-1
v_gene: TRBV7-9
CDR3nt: TGTGCCAGCAGCCAGGCACTAGCGGTTTACAATGAGCAGTTCTTC
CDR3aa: CASSQALAVYNEQFF

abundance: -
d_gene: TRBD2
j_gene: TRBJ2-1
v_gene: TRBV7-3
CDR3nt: TGTGCCAGCAGCCCTGGGACTAGCGGGCCACCTTACAATGAGCAGTTCTTC
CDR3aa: CASSPGTSGPPYNEQFF

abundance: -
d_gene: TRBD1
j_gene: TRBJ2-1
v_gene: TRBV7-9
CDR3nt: TGTGCCAGCAGCCCTATAGGGGGCCTAAACAATGAGCAGTTCTTC
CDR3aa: CASSPIGGLNNEQFF

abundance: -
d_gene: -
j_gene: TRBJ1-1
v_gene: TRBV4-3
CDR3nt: TGCGCCAGCAGCCAAGATTCGGAGGACCTGAACACTGAAGCTTTCTTT
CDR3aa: CASSQDSEDLNTEAFF

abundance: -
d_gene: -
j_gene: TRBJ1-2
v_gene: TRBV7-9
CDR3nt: TGTGCCAGCAGCTTATCTTCGGGTTTTCAGGGCTACACCTTC
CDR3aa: CASSLSSGFQGYTF